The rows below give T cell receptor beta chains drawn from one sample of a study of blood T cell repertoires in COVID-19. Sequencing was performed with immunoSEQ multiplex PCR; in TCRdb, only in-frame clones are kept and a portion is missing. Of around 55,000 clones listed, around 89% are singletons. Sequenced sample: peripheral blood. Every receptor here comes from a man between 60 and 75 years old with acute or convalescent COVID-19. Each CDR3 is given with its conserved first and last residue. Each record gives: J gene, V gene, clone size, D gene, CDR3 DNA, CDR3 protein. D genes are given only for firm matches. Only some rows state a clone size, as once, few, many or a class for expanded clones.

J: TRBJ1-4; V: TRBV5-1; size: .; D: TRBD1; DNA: TGCGCCAGCAACTGGGGGGACAGGGGAGGCGCAACTAATGAAAAACTGTTTTTT; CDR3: CASNWGDRGGATNEKLFF
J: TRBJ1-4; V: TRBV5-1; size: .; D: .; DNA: TGCGCCAGCAGCTTTGGCGGGGAAAAACTGTTTTTT; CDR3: CASSFGGEKLFF
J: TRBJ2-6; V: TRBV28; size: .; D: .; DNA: TGTGCCAGCAGCCGGGTACCTTACTCTGGGGCCAACGTCCTGACTTTC; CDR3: CASSRVPYSGANVLTF
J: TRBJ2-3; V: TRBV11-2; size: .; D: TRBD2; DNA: TGTGCCAGCAGCTTAGGGGCTAGCGGTCGCACAGATACGCAGTATTTT; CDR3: CASSLGASGRTDTQYF
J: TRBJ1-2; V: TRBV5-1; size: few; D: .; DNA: TGCGCCAGCAGCTTGGCCCTAGGACTGTATGGCTACACCTTC; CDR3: CASSLALGLYGYTF
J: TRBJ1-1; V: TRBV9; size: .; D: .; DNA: TGTGCCAGCAGCGTAGCCGCGGGGCTGAACACTGAAGCTTTCTTT; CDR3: CASSVAAGLNTEAFF
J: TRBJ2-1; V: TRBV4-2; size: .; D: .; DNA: TGTGCCAGCAGCCCATGCCTATTTCCGGAGGAGTTCTTC; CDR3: CASSPCLFPEEFF
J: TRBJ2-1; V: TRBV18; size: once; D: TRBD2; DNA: TGTGCCAGCTCACCGTCCTACGGGACAGGGGTGACTAGCGGGAGTGACGATGAGCAGTTCTTC; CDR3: CASSPSYGTGVTSGSDDEQFF
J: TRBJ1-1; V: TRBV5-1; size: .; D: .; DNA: TGCGCCAGCAGCCCCCTGGAAGGGGCGAACACTGAAGCTTTCTTT; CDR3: CASSPLEGANTEAFF
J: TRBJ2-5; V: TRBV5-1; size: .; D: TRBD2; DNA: TGCGCCAGCAGCTTGGCTGCCAGCGGGGGTTGGGGGGAGACCCAGTACTTC; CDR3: CASSLAASGGWGETQYF
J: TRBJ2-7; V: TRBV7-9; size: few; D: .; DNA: TGTGCCAGCAGCCCCCTGAGCGAGCAGTACTTC; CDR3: CASSPLSEQYF
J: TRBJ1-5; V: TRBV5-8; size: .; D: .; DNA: TGTGCCAGCAGCGAGGGGGATCAGCCCCAGCATTTT; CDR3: CASSEGDQPQHF
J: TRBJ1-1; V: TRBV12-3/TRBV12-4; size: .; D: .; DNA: TGTGCCAGCAGTCCTCTCCAGGGAATTATGGGTTTCTTT; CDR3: CASSPLQGIMGFF
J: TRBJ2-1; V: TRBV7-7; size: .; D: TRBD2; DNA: TGTGCTAGCAGCTTAGGTGCTAGCGGAATCTACAATGAGCAGTTCTTC; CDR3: CASSLGASGIYNEQFF
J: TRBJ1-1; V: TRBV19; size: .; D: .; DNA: TGTGCCAGTAGTATATCGGGAAGCCGGAGAGCTTTCTTT; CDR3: CASSISGSRRAFF
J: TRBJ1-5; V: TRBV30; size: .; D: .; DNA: TGTGCCTGGAGTAGGTTTGGGGGCAGGGAACGGGGCAATCAGCCCCAGCATTTT; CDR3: CAWSRFGGRERGNQPQHF
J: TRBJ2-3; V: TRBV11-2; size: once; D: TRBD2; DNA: TGTGCCAGCAGCCCTAATCCGGGACTAGCTACAGATACGCAGTATTTT; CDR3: CASSPNPGLATDTQYF
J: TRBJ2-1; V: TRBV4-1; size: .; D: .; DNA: TGCGCCAGCAGCCATATGGGGGGAGCGGATTACAATGAGCAGTTCTTC; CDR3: CASSHMGGADYNEQFF
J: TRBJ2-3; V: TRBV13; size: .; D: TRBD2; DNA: TGTGCCAGCAGCTCCCGGGATCCAGGGAGGGCAGATACGCAGTATTTT; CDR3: CASSSRDPGRADTQYF
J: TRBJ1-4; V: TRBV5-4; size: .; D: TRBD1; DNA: TGTGCCAGCAGCTCGAAGACAGGGGCTGATGAAAAACTGTTTTTT; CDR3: CASSSKTGADEKLFF
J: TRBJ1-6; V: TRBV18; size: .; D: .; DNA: TGTGCCAGCTCACCAGGCGGGGATAATTCACCCCTCCACTTT; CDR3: CASSPGGDNSPLHF
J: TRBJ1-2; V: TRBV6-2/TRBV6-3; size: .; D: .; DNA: TGTGCCAGCAGTGAGCCCATCATGGTGGGCGGCTACACCTTC; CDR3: CASSEPIMVGGYTF
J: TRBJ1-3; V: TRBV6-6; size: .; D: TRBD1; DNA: TGTGCCAGCAGTGGGGACAGGGCTGGAAACACCATATATTTT; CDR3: CASSGDRAGNTIYF
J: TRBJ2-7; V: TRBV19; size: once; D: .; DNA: TGTGCCAGTAGTGCACTCCCCAGGGGTGCACGCGAGCAGTACTTC; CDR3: CASSALPRGAREQYF
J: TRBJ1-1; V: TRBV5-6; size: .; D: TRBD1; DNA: TGTGCCGGGTACAGGGGCGGCAGCACTGAAGCTTTCTTT; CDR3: CAGYRGGSTEAFF
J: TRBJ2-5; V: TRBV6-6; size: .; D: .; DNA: TGTGCCAGCAGTTACCCAGGGGTGTCGGGAGAGACCCAGTACTTC; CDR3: CASSYPGVSGETQYF
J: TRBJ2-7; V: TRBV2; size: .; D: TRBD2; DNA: TGTGCCAGCAGTGGGGTAGCGGGAGGGCACGAGCAGTACTTC; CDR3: CASSGVAGGHEQYF
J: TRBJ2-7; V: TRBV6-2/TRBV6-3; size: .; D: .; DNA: TGTGCCAGCAGTCAGGGAAGTCGCTACGAGCAGTACTTC; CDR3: CASSQGSRYEQYF
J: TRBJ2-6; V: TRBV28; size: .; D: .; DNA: TGTGCCAGCAGTTTAGAGATTCTGAGGGGGGCCAACGTCCTGACTTTC; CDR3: CASSLEILRGANVLTF
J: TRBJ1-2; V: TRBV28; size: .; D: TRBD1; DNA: TGTGCCAGCAGTTTGGACAGGGGATCCCCTAGGGGTGGCTACACCTTC; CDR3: CASSLDRGSPRGGYTF
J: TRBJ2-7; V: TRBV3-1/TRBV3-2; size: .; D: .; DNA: TGTGCCAGCAGCCAAGGGAACGGAGTTTACGAGCAGTACTTC; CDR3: CASSQGNGVYEQYF
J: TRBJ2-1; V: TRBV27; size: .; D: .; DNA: TGTGCCAGCAGTTTATCTTGGCAGACCTACAATGAGCAGTTCTTC; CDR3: CASSLSWQTYNEQFF
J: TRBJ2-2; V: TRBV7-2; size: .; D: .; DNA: TGTGCCAGCAGCCTCGAACAGGATACCGGGGAGCTGTTTTTT; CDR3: CASSLEQDTGELFF